A single sample is the source of the 8 T cell receptor beta chains below, sequenced in a study of blood T cell repertoires in COVID-19. TCRdb's copy holds only in-frame clones and misses some; the assay was immunoSEQ multiplex PCR. Of about 120,000 clones listed, around 88% are singletons. The sequencing input was peripheral blood. These receptors all come from a human donor with acute or convalescent COVID-19. The donor label of this sample is uncertain.

V gene TRBV6-5 combines with J gene TRBJ1-4; 9 bases align to TRBD1. CDR1 is MNHEY and CDR2 is SVGAGI in the germline V gene. The CDR3 sequence is 15 residues long. V trimming: 2 bases; J trimming: 8 bases; junction bases outside the gene matches: 6. CDR3 protein: CASSYTQGAREKLFF. The CDR3 region has the DNA TGTGCCAGCAGTTACACACAGGGGGCGAGGGAAAAACTGTTTTTT.

The V gene is TRBV15, the J gene TRBJ2-3; tentatively, D is TRBD2 (6 bases). V was pared by 5 bases and J by 2 bases, with 14 bases between. Per germline, CDR1 LNHNV and CDR2 YYDKDF (reference sequence). The CDR3 runs 15 residues. The CDR3 sequence: CATSASEDLTDTQYF. CDR3 nucleotides: TGTGCCACCAGCGCTAGCGAGGACCTCACAGATACGCAGTATTTT.

The rearrangement joins TRBV19 to TRBJ2-7, with TRBD2 identical over 13 bases. The CDR3 has 16 residues. V gave up 4 bases and J gave up 1 base; unmatched junction bases: 4. CDR1 LNHDA and CDR2 SQIVND come from the germline V gene (reference sequence). The CDR3 DNA follows: TGTGCCAGTAGTAGGGGACTAGCGGGGCAATCCTACGAGCAGTACTTC. It translates to CASSRGLAGQSYEQYF.

The chain has TRBV5-1 and TRBJ1-3; 9 bases fit TRBD1. Germline trimming cut 4 bases from V and 3 bases from J; bases unmatched to any gene: 5. This CDR3 spans 15 amino acids. CDR1 is SGHRS, CDR2 YFSETQ, per germline. The chain's CDR3 is CASSVDRGLGNTIYF. CDR3 DNA sequence: TGCGCCAGCAGCGTGGACAGGGGACTTGGAAACACCATATATTTT.

The chain is built from TRBV4-3 and TRBJ2-7; D not resolved. V was pared by 0 bases and J by 6 bases, with 15 bases between. Germline V gene data show CDR1 as LGHNA and CDR2 as YSLEER. This CDR3 is 15 amino acids long. The CDR3 DNA follows: TGCGCCAGCAGCCAAGAATCGGGTATGCGATTCGAGCAGTACTTC. Translation gives CASSQESGMRFEQYF.

This chain connects TRBV27 to TRBJ2-3; perhaps TRBD1 as D (5 bases). The CDR3 covers 15 residues. Per germline, CDR1 MNHEY and CDR2 SMNVEV (reference sequence). V was cut by 4 bases and J by 1 base, with 12 bases left in between. The CDR3 DNA follows: TGTGCCAGCAGTTCTCAGGGTGGGGGCACAGATACGCAGTATTTT. It is translated as CASSSQGGGTDTQYF.

The rearrangement uses TRBV12-1 and TRBJ2-1; TRBD2 is the table's D call, not checked against the DNA. TRBV12-1 is labeled a pseudogene. The CDR3 spans 16 residues. The CDR3 DNA reads as TGTGCCAGCAGCTTTTATCGGGGAAGCTCCTACAATGAGCAGTTCTTC. Translation: CASSFYRGSSYNEQFF.

This rearrangement joins TRBV24-1 to TRBJ1-4, with a tentative D call TRBD1 (5 bases). V was pared by 4 bases and J by 13 bases, with 18 bases between. This CDR3 comprises 14 residues. Germline assignment: CDR1 KGHDR and CDR2 SFDVKD. CDR3 protein: CATSEWCGQGSLFF. CDR3 nucleotides: TGTGCCACCAGTGAGTGGTGTGGCCAGGGATCACTGTTTTTT.